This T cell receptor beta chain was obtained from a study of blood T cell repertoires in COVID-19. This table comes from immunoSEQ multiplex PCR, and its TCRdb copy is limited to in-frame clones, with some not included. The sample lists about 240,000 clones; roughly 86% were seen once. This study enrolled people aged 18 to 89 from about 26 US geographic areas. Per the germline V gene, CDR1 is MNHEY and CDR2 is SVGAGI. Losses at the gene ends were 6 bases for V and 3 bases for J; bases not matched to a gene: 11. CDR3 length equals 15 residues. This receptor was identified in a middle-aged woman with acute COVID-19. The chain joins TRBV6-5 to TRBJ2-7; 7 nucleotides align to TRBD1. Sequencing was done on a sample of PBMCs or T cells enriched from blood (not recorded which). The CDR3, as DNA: TGTGCCAGCAGACCGCCCGGACAGGAGGTCTACGAGCAGTACTTC. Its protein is CASRPPGQEVYEQYF.